Listed below are T cell receptor beta chains from one sample, sequenced in a study of blood T cell repertoires in COVID-19. Measured with immunoSEQ multiplex PCR; TCRdb has only the in-frame clones, and not every one. Altogether 250,000 to 350,000 clones are present, 70% to 90% being singletons, with the ten largest covering roughly 5%. The sequencing sample was made of PBMCs or T cells enriched from blood (not recorded which). The receptors were sampled from a woman in her thirties who had recovered from COVID-19. Both conserved end residues are part of each CDR3. D genes are given only for firm matches. Only part of the rows carry a size: once, few, many, or a class if the clone is expanded.

TRBJ1-1 | - | TRBV5-6 | - | TGTGCCAGCAGCCCAGGACTGTTCGGCACTGAAGCTTTCTTT | CASSPGLFGTEAFF
TRBJ1-2 | - | TRBV7-9 | - | TGTGCCAGCAGTCCTTCGGCCCTAGGCTCGGGCTACACCTTC | CASSPSALGSGYTF
TRBJ2-7 | - | TRBV7-8 | - | TGTGCCAGCACCCCGGGACACTTTGGTGAGCAGTACTTC | CASTPGHFGEQYF
TRBJ2-3 | TRBD1 | TRBV4-1 | - | TGCGCCAGCAGCCAATGGACAGGGGGCACAGATACGCAGTATTTT | CASSQWTGGTDTQYF
TRBJ2-1 | - | TRBV14 | - | TGTGCCAGCAGCCAGTCTGACTTCCCCAATGAGCAGTTCTTC | CASSQSDFPNEQFF
TRBJ2-2 | - | TRBV2 | - | TGTGCCAGCAGTGATCGACAACGAAACACCGGGGAGCTGTTTTTT | CASSDRQRNTGELFF
TRBJ2-3 | TRBD2 | TRBV9 | - | TGTGCCAGCAGCGTAGGGGTAGCGGGCCCCACAGATACGCAGTATTTT | CASSVGVAGPTDTQYF
TRBJ1-4 | - | TRBV5-5 | - | TGTGCCAGCAGCCTAGGAGCTACTAATGAAAAACTGTTTTTT | CASSLGATNEKLFF
TRBJ2-7 | TRBD1 | TRBV3-1/TRBV3-2 | - | TGTGCCAGCAGCCAAGGTTATGGGACAGGGGCGTACTTC | CASSQGYGTGAYF
TRBJ1-2 | - | TRBV6-1 | - | TGTGCCAGCAGTGAGGGGGCGTTACAGTGGCGCGGCGGCTACACCTTC | CASSEGALQWRGGYTF
TRBJ2-7 | TRBD2 | TRBV5-1 | - | TGCGCCAGCAGTAGCCGGGAGGCACCCCCGTCCTACGAGCAGTACTTC | CASSSREAPPSYEQYF
TRBJ1-2 | TRBD1 | TRBV13 | - | TGTGCCAGCAGTTCGACTCCGGACAGGGCCGAGGGCTACACCTTC | CASSSTPDRAEGYTF
TRBJ2-1 | TRBD2 | TRBV28 | - | TGTGCCAGCAGTCCCGCCCCGGGACTAGCTGGGAATGAGCAGTTCTTC | CASSPAPGLAGNEQFF
TRBJ1-2 | TRBD1 | TRBV28 | - | TGTGCCAGCAGTTTGGGTGACAGGGCTAACTATGGCTACACCTTC | CASSLGDRANYGYTF
TRBJ1-5 | TRBD1 | TRBV19 | once | TGTGCCAGTAGTATCCCCTCGGACAGGCCAAGTTTACAGCCCCAGCATTTT | CASSIPSDRPSLQPQHF
TRBJ2-1 | TRBD2 | TRBV9 | - | TGTGCCAGCAGCGACAAAGCGGGGGGGCCTTACAATGAGCAGTTCTTC | CASSDKAGGPYNEQFF
TRBJ1-6 | - | TRBV11-2 | - | TGTGCCAGCAGCTTAGAACGGGGTTATTCACCCCTCCACTTT | CASSLERGYSPLHF
TRBJ1-2 | - | TRBV6-5 | - | TGTGCCAGCGGCTCGGGGTCCTTGGGCTATGGCTACACCTTC | CASGSGSLGYGYTF
TRBJ1-2 | - | TRBV6-5 | once | TGTGCCATTTTCGGACACCCCTATGGCTACACCTTC | CAIFGHPYGYTF
TRBJ1-1 | TRBD1 | TRBV7-3 | - | TGTGCCAGCAGCCCGACAGGGGGCACTGAAGCTTTCTTT | CASSPTGGTEAFF
TRBJ1-5 | - | TRBV28 | - | TGTGCCAGCAGCGACAGAGTGTACCCATATAGCAATCAGCCCCAGCATTTT | CASSDRVYPYSNQPQHF
TRBJ1-2 | - | TRBV12-1 | once | - | CASSFGQGANYGYTF
TRBJ1-5 | - | TRBV12-3/TRBV12-4 | - | TGTGCCAGCAGTTTCTCTAGCAATCAGCCCCAGCATTTT | CASSFSSNQPQHF
TRBJ2-3 | TRBD2 | TRBV24-1 | - | TGTGCCACCTCGGGGGGGCGGAGAGATACGCAGTATTTT | CATSGGRRDTQYF
TRBJ2-3 | - | TRBV3-1/TRBV3-2 | - | TGTGCCAGCCGGCGGGCATCTAGCACAGATACGCAGTATTTT | CASRRASSTDTQYF
TRBJ1-5 | - | TRBV28 | - | TGTGCCAGCAACGAGGGAGGGAATCAGCCCCAGCATTTT | CASNEGGNQPQHF
TRBJ2-3 | - | TRBV19 | - | TGTGCCAGTAACAGGGCCATCACAGATACGCAGTATTTT | CASNRAITDTQYF